Below, 6 T cell receptor beta chains from the same sample are listed, as sequenced in a study of beta chain features in type 1 diabetes. Study-wide findings and caveats: A moderate, significant TCRB CDR3 shortening appeared in type 1 diabetes across four CD4+ subsets.

What these receptors recognize is not known. Reverse transcription of all isolated RNA meant that expressed TCRB transcripts were sequenced. Profiling relied on immunoSEQ multiplex PCR, and the TCRdb table lists in-frame clones only, not all of them. In the table there are hundreds of thousands of clones, roughly 13% of which are singletons. What was sequenced was naive CD4+ T cells from blood. The receptors here all came from a man between 18 and 35 years old with type 1 diabetes.

This clone has only a few counts. The rearrangement uses TRBV9 and TRBJ2-7, with D possibly being TRBD1 or TRBD2 (5 bases each). The CDR3 has 17 residues. The V gene lost 4 bases and the J gene lost 3 bases, with 23 bases spanning the gap. The germline V gene encodes CDR1 SGDLS and CDR2 YYNGEE. CDR3 in amino acids: CASSLHPFGTAHYEQYF. The CDR3 DNA reads as TGTGCCAGCAGCCTTCACCCCTTTGGGACGGCTCACTACGAGCAGTACTTC.

This clone was seen a few times. This chain joins TRBV7-2 and TRBJ2-3, with D possibly matching TRBD1 (6 bases). Germline V lookup: CDR1 SGHTA, CDR2 FQGNSA. V lost 6 bases and J 2 bases, leaving 15 bases between the germline ends. This CDR3 is built from 15 residues. CDR3 coding DNA: TGTGCCAGCAGACCAAGCAGGGGTACCACAGATACGCAGTATTTT. Translating gives CASRPSRGTTDTQYF.

The chain carries TRBV19 and TRBJ2-3; D call uncertain. Trimming took 6 bases from V and 2 from J, leaving 9 bases between them. The CDR3 extends over 13 amino acids. CDR1 and CDR2 (germline): LNHDA, SQIVND (reference sequence). DNA of the CDR3: TGTGCCAGTAGCAATCGCTACACAGATACGCAGTATTTT. It yields the protein CASSNRYTDTQYF.

This clone was counted a few times. This chain connects TRBV27 to TRBJ1-1; 7 nucleotides align to TRBD1. Losses at the gene ends were 2 bases for V and 11 bases for J; bases not matched to a gene: 8. Germline CDR1 MNHEY, CDR2 SMNVEV (reference sequence). This CDR3 is built from 13 residues. CDR3 sequence: CASSLVGQLRAFF. CDR3 nucleotides: TGTGCCAGCAGTTTAGTGGGACAGTTGCGCGCTTTCTTT.

This clone was seen only a few times. The rearrangement links TRBV7-3 to TRBJ1-1, with D possibly being TRBD1 (6 bases). CDR3 length: 14 amino acids. The germline V gene encodes CDR1 SGHTA and CDR2 FQGTGA. V lost 0 bases and J 1 base, leaving 6 bases between the germline ends. The CDR3 protein is CASSLTTGNTEAFF. The CDR3 nucleotides read TGTGCCAGCAGCTTAACGACAGGGAACACTGAAGCTTTCTTT.

The gene calls are TRBV9 and TRBJ2-3; D is perhaps TRBD1 or TRBD2 (5 bases each). The CDR3 has 15 amino acids. V gave up 2 bases and J gave up 5 bases, with 15 bases separating them. From germline, CDR1 is SGDLS and CDR2 YYNGEE. The DNA of the CDR3 is TGTGCCAGCAGCGTTGCAGGGACGGGGAGAGATACGCAGTATTTT. Protein: CASSVAGTGRDTQYF.